This T cell receptor (beta chain) was found in a study of T-cell reconstitution after alpha-beta-depleted transplantation in children. Preparing the TCRbeta library involved the use of unique molecular identifiers. MiXCR was run by TCRdb on the PCR reads, yielding one entry per CDR3 protein. The profile shows about 580,000 distinct CDR3 sequences, about 21% of them singletons. The CDR3 runs 13 residues. Germline CDR1 SGHDN, CDR2 FVKESK. V shed 4 bases and J shed 4 bases, with 10 bases lying between them. The rearrangement uses TRBV14 and TRBJ2-5, with D possibly being TRBD1 (5 bases). This clonotype was sampled from a boy younger than two who had a stem cell transplant for acute myeloid leukemia, so the T cells may come from the graft donor. This specimen was PBMCs, mostly from graft donor cells, taken 360 days after TCRalphabeta/CD19-depleted stem cell transplant. The CDR3 sequence: CASSRERGETQYF. The DNA for the CDR3 is TGTGCCAGCAGCCGAGAAAGGGGAGAGACCCAGTACTTC.